This T cell receptor beta chain came from a study of blood T cell repertoires in COVID-19. Study at large: The samples span acute and convalescent COVID-19 from the United States, Italy and Spain.

As handled by the study authors: Amplified reference gene primers provided the basis for estimating nucleated cell counts. TCRdb's table, derived via immunoSEQ multiplex PCR, lists solely in-frame clones and lacks some. V, J and clone size are taken as reported in that table, and D and trimming were inferred from the DNA itself. The sample lists roughly 60,000 clones; approximately 80% were seen once. Germline lookup yields CDR1 MNHEY and CDR2 SMNVEV (reference sequence). V was pared by 5 bases and J by 2 bases, with 1 base of the junction left unmatched. CDR3 size: 13 residues. The rearrangement uses TRBV27 and TRBJ2-7; 9 bases are shared with TRBD1. Material for sequencing was peripheral blood. The clonotype originates from a man older than 75 with acute or convalescent COVID-19. CDR3 nucleotide sequence: TGTGCCAGCAGTAGGGACAGGGCCTACGAGCAGTACTTC. The encoded protein is CASSRDRAYEQYF.